One sample yielded the 11 T cell receptor beta chains listed below, sequenced in a study of cytomegalovirus exposure and HLA in healthy donors. A multiplex PCR was run with 60 Vbeta primers and 13 Jbeta primers. Method: immunoSEQ multiplex PCR; TCRdb's copy keeps in-frame clones and lacks some. The data show around 160,000 clones, with roughly 80% seen just once and 7.7% held by the top ten. The sample consisted of PBMCs. All receptors come from a woman aged 35 to 49 in good health and CMV-seropositive.

The V call is TRBV7-2, the J call TRBJ1-1; D perhaps matches TRBD1 (5 bases). Germline V gene data show CDR1 as SGHTA and CDR2 as FQGNSA. The CDR3 runs 15 residues. V shed 1 base and J shed 5 bases, with 14 bases lying between them. CDR3 sequence: CASSLVPRVMTEAFF. CDR3 DNA sequence: TGTGCCAGCAGCTTAGTACCCAGGGTAATGACTGAAGCTTTCTTT.

The chain is built from TRBV6-5 and TRBJ2-1; D is unresolved. This CDR3 is 15 amino acids long. V lost 4 bases and J lost 6, with 16 bases in between. The germline gives CDR1 MNHEY, CDR2 SVGAGI. The CDR3 sequence is CASSLEYGWSNEQFF. The CDR3 DNA sequence: TGTGCCAGCAGTTTAGAGTATGGTTGGAGCAATGAGCAGTTCTTC.

The rearrangement links TRBV10-1 to TRBJ2-4; D remains unclear. V lost 4 bases, J lost 0 bases, and 28 bases lay in between. The CDR3 totals 21 residues. Germline values: CDR1 WNHNN, CDR2 SYGVQD (reference sequence). CDR3 sequence: CASSGLAPSGALSKAKNIQYF. CDR3 bases: TGCGCCAGCAGTGGCTTAGCCCCTTCGGGTGCACTTTCAAAAGCCAAAAACATTCAGTACTTC.

This chain's CDR3 is CASSDLFRGSTEAFF. The CDR3 DNA sequence: TGTGCCAGCAGTGATCTCTTCAGGGGCAGCACTGAAGCTTTCTTT. V gene TRBV25-1 combines with J gene TRBJ1-1; weak D call: TRBD1 (6 bases). V shed 3 bases and J shed 4 bases, with 15 bases lying between them. The germline gives CDR1 MGHDK, CDR2 SYGVNS. This CDR3 is 15 amino acids long. Full variable domain (remainder filled in from reference TRBV25-1 and TRBJ1-1): EADIYQTPRYLVIGTGKKITLECSQTMGHDKMYWYQQDPGMELHLIHYSYGVNSTEKGDLSSESTVSRIRTEHFPLTLESARPSHTSQYLCASSDLFRGSTEAFFGQGTRLTVV.

This chain connects TRBV7-9 to TRBJ1-1; 7 nucleotides align to TRBD1. Trimming cost V 6 bases and J 0 bases; bases outside gene matches: 7. The germline V gene has CDR1 SEHNR and CDR2 FQNEAQ (reference sequence). CDR3 length: 15 residues. DNA of the CDR3: TGTGCCAGCAGTTCCAGGGGGGAAGTGAACACTGAAGCTTTCTTT. Translated, it gives CASSSRGEVNTEAFF.

The rearrangement uses TRBV28 and TRBJ1-4; 7 bases agree with TRBD1. CDR1 is MDHEN, CDR2 SYDVKM, per germline. The CDR3 totals 16 residues. The ends lost 5 bases at V and 6 bases at J; junction bases unmatched: 12. CDR3 in amino acids: CASSPIQGRNDEKLFF. CDR3 in DNA: TGTGCCAGCAGTCCGATACAGGGGAGGAACGATGAAAAACTGTTTTTT.

The V and J genes are TRBV6-6 and TRBJ1-5, with 9 bases identical to TRBD1. There are 16 residues in the CDR3. Unmatched junction bases numbered 12, after V lost 5 bases and J lost 7 bases. Germline loops: CDR1 MNHNY, CDR2 SVGAGI (reference sequence). The CDR3 region is CASSITQGANPQPQHF. In nucleotides, the CDR3 is TGTGCCAGCAGTATTACACAGGGGGCAAATCCCCAGCCCCAGCATTTT.

V is TRBV6-1 and J is TRBJ2-7, with 8 positions matching TRBD2. The CDR3 extends over 14 amino acids. The ends lost 5 bases at V and 5 bases at J; junction bases unmatched: 8. Per the germline V gene, CDR1 is MNHNS and CDR2 is SASEGT. The CDR3: CASSPPGGLDEQYF. The DNA for the CDR3 is TGTGCCAGCAGTCCCCCGGGGGGGCTAGACGAGCAGTACTTC.

This clone showed up just once. The V gene is TRBV6-4, the J gene TRBJ1-1, with D uncertain. This CDR3 is built from 13 residues. The V gene's germline CDR1 is MRHNA and CDR2 SNTAGT. Trimming took off 2 bases at V and 3 bases at J, with 7 bases between the two ends. The DNA for the CDR3 is TGTGCCAGCAGTGACAGGGAGGACACTGAAGCTTTCTTT. Its translation: CASSDREDTEAFF.

This clone was seen a few times. V is TRBV7-8 and J is TRBJ2-2; D possibly corresponds to TRBD1 (6 bases). Germline V gene data show CDR1 as SGHVS and CDR2 as FQNEAQ. V shed 3 bases and J shed 1 base, with 6 bases lying between them. The CDR3 sequence is 14 residues long. The CDR3 DNA sequence: TGTGCCAGCAGCTTGACAGGGAACACCGGGGAGCTGTTTTTT. This gives the protein CASSLTGNTGELFF.

This rearrangement joins TRBV27 to TRBJ2-6, with D uncertain. V lost 6 bases to trimming and J lost 4 bases, with 16 bases between them. Looked up from germline, CDR1 is MNHEY and CDR2 is SMNVEV (reference sequence). CDR3 size: 16 residues. The DNA for the CDR3 is TGTGCCAGCAGGCCTTTGGGCGCCTCAGGGGCCAACGTCCTGACTTTC. It is translated as CASRPLGASGANVLTF. The full variable domain, rest sourced from reference TRBV27 and TRBJ2-6, is EAQVTQNPRYLITVTGKKLTVTCSQNMNHEYMSWYRQDPGLGLRQIYYSMNVEVTDKGDVPEGYKVSRKEKRNFPLILESPSPNQTSLYFCASRPLGASGANVLTFGAGSRLTVL.